One TCR beta chain is described in this entry. The antigen it binds to is not known. Base qualities were left out, and no much larger clone turns up one base away. The data originate from a study of tumor-infiltrating lymphocytes in primary liver carcinoma (dated by TCRdb to about 2017). Study-wide context: About 5 patients with histopathologically diagnosed primary liver carcinoma underwent surgical resection in China between late 2015 and 2016. Of the five patients, three men and two women aged 30 to 69 years, four had hepatocellular carcinoma and one had combined HCC and intrahepatic cholangiocarcinoma. The tumors of the five patients were staged as T1-T3 N0M0, with maximum diameters ranging from about 4 to 11 cm. Each sample produced about 3.5 to 8 million productive TCRbeta reads, and read depth showed no significant difference between tissue types. For each liver tumor, the study sampled five regions along with adjacent normal tissue and blood, and applied TCRbeta repertoire sequencing, expression microarrays and whole-exome sequencing. TCRbeta repertoire sequencing covered about 35 specimens from 5 patients: around 25 tumor regions, 5 adjacent noncancerous liver tissues and 5 peripheral blood samples. Reproducibility between technical replicate repertoires was high, with correlation coefficients above 0.95 and mean shared-clone rates approximately 0.88.

Based on the germline V gene, the CDR1 and CDR2 sequences are LGHNA and YNFKEQ. Measured from the cysteine to the phenylalanine, the CDR3 is 15 residues long. Of the read, only the CDR3 DNA is kept; its 45 bases are in frame from base 1. The junction carries 9 bases between V and J, which are trimmed by 0 bases and 0 bases respectively. Blood RNA was extracted from unsorted whole blood using TRIzol reagent, and germline DNA was obtained with the DNeasy Blood & Tissue kit. Chronic HBV infection was present in the patients, and the patients were treatment-naive at sampling. Before surgery, roughly 4 milliliters of peripheral blood were collected into K2EDTA tubes. What the research found in general, with its limitations: Only the TCR beta chain was sequenced, which likely underestimates true repertoire diversity because unpaired alpha chains were not captured. The top 250 clones accounted for a significantly greater share of the repertoire in tumors than in blood (p = 0.039). Only a few patients were included in the study, and the authors note that the findings should be validated in a larger study. Pairs of tumor regions showed greater repertoire overlap (mean 36%) than tumor-adjacent pairs (roughly 17%) or tumor-blood pairs (roughly 14%), which is consistent with antigen-driven expansion. Because the samples were bulk and unsorted, CD4+ and CD8+ T cell repertoires could not be compared.

TCRbeta-specific cDNA was reverse-transcribed from about 0.45 ug total RNA using a constant-region primer and ProtoScript II reverse transcriptase. The TCRbeta libraries were prepared through three rounds of nested multiplex PCR following a slightly modified ARM-PCR procedure. Each of the first two PCR rounds ran for around 9 cycles and used multiplex TRBV1-TRBV30 forward primers together with a Cbeta reverse primer. Sample barcodes and Illumina adapters were added in a final 25-cycle PCR with Deep VentR polymerase. Amplicons of 200-500 bp were gel-purified with a QIAquick gel extraction kit before sequencing. TCRbeta amplicons were sequenced on an Illumina HiSeq 2500 with 250-bp paired-end reads. Regarding the original processing steps: Trimmomatic v0.33 was used to quality-trim the reads, and FLASH v1.2.11 was used to merge paired reads so that full CDR3 sequences could be recovered. V, D and J germline segments were assigned to the rearranged TCRbeta sequences by MiGEC v1.2.1b. Clonotype statistics, along with Shannon-Wiener diversity indices, were calculated using VDJtools v1.0.0. To reduce sampling bias, subsequent analyses other than the diversity analysis used only the 250 most abundant clonotypes in each sample. TCRdb passed the public sequencing reads through fastp at Q25 and MiXCR, retaining productive beta sequences. Rows are combined by CDR3 protein, so each entry shows the most common genes and DNA. Clone size and V and J calls follow TCRdb, not the original study. For this sample the table gives approximately 310,000 distinct CDR3 sequences, of which approximately 60% were detected only once. The ten biggest clones cover 9% to 10% of the sample.

The receptor chain draws on TRBV4-2 and TRBJ2-7; confidence is insufficient to name the D gene. The clonotype originates from a man aged 35 to 55 with primary liver carcinoma and hepatitis B virus infection. Sequencing used peripheral blood. The CDR3 region: CASSQEPATSYEQYF. In nucleotide form, the sequence is TGTGCCAGCAGCCAAGAACCAGCTACCTCCTACGAGCAGTACTTC.